The next 13 T cell receptor beta chains were all read from a single sample in a study of OX40 agonist ivuxolimab in advanced cancers. Assay used: immunoSEQ multiplex PCR; TCRdb lists only in-frame clones, some missing. The repertoire holds some 78,000 clones, with roughly 93% as singletons. Sequencing was performed on CD4+ or CD8+ T cells sorted from blood, taken in a trial of the OX40 agonist ivuxolimab. These receptors all stem from an adult with an advanced solid tumor such as melanoma, head and neck, liver or kidney cancer.

This clone came up a few times. The chain links TRBV5-1 to TRBJ1-3; tentatively, D is TRBD1 (6 bases). Trimming took off 4 bases at V and 4 bases at J, with 15 bases between the two ends. This CDR3 spans 15 amino acids. CDR1 and CDR2 (germline): SGHRS, YFSETQ. The CDR3 DNA reads TGCGCCAGCAGCGAGGGGACAAGCAGGGGAAACACCATATATTTT. Amino acids: CASSEGTSRGNTIYF.

In regard to this clone: Additional DNA sequences in this sample encode the identical CDR3. V is TRBV7-2 and J is TRBJ1-1; D not certain. V lost 7 bases and J 2 bases, leaving 11 bases between the germline ends. The CDR3 length is 13 residues. The germline gives CDR1 SGHTA, CDR2 FQGNSA. Here the CDR3 reads CASIPGSNTEAFF. The CDR3 DNA reads as TGTGCCAGCATACCGGGATCAAACACTGAAGCTTTCTTT.

The V gene is TRBV30, the J gene TRBJ2-1, with TRBD2 matching 12 bases. CDR3 size: 14 residues. Germline V lookup: CDR1 GTSNPN, CDR2 SVGIG (reference sequence). The junction had 3 bases not matched to a gene; V was cut back by 4 bases and J by 5 bases. The CDR3 region is CAWNGLAGNNEQFF. In nucleotides, the CDR3 is TGTGCCTGGAACGGACTAGCGGGAAACAATGAGCAGTTCTTC. Variable domain in full (rest from reference TRBV30 and TRBJ2-1): SQTIHQWPATLVQPVGSPLSLECTVEGTSNPNLYWYRQAAGRGLQLLFYSVGIGQISSEVPQNLSASRPQDRQFILSSKKLLLSDSGFYLCAWNGLAGNNEQFFGPGTRLTVL.

The V and J genes are TRBV6-1 and TRBJ2-3, with D possibly matching TRBD2 (5 bases). Trimming cost V 4 bases and J 5 bases, with 16 bases left between them. CDR1 is MNHNS and CDR2 is SASEGT in the germline V gene. CDR3 length equals 15 residues. The CDR3 DNA is TGTGCCAGCAGTGGCTTAGGTGGAGGTGTAGATACGCAGTATTTT. It specifies CASSGLGGGVDTQYF.

The J gene is TRBJ1-2, the V gene TRBV10-3; D call uncertain. Germline CDR1 ENHRY, CDR2 SYGVKD. This CDR3 contains 12 residues. V was trimmed by 4 bases and J by 7 bases, leaving 10 bases between them. The DNA of the CDR3 is TGTGCCATCAGTGTTGAAGGGAGTGGCTACACCTTC. Translation: CAISVEGSGYTF.

Only one count was recorded for this clone. This CDR3 reads CASSLGFRGGGETQYF. The CDR3 nucleotides read TGTGCCAGCAGCTTGGGCTTTCGGGGGGGCGGGGAGACCCAGTACTTC. The rearrangement links TRBV5-6 to TRBJ2-5; 8 bases are shared with TRBD2. In germline, CDR1 is SGHDT, CDR2 YYEEEE. V lost 0 bases, J lost 5 bases, and 9 bases stayed unmatched. This CDR3 spans 16 amino acids.

This rearrangement joins TRBV2 to TRBJ1-1; no definite D call. Deletions cut 5 bases from V and 3 bases from J, with 10 bases between. The CDR3 loop spans 13 amino acids. Germline loops: CDR1 SNHLY, CDR2 FYNNEI. CDR3 DNA: TGTGCCAGCAGTACGGACCTGTACACTGAAGCTTTCTTT. This sequence encodes CASSTDLYTEAFF.

J is TRBJ2-7 and V is TRBV28; 10 bases fit TRBD2. V lost 5 bases, J lost 2 bases, and 6 bases stayed unmatched. This CDR3 region has 15 residues. The germline V gene encodes CDR1 MDHEN and CDR2 SYDVKM. The CDR3 DNA is TGTGCCAGCAGTCAGTGGACTAGCGGCGCCTACGAGCAGTACTTC. Amino acid sequence: CASSQWTSGAYEQYF.

The rearrangement uses TRBV2 and TRBJ1-1, with 10 nucleotides matching TRBD1. Germline V gene lookup returns CDR1 SNHLY and CDR2 FYNNEI. The CDR3 is 16 residues long. V dropped 11 bases and J dropped 0; count of bases not matched to a gene: 12. The DNA of the CDR3 is TGTGCCGGTCCGGGACAGGGGACAAGGATGAACACTGAAGCTTTCTTT. Amino acids: CAGPGQGTRMNTEAFF.

The rearrangement uses TRBV15 and TRBJ2-3; D remains ambiguous. The V end lost 5 bases, the J end lost 0 bases, and 9 bases lay between the germline ends. Germline V gene lookup returns CDR1 LNHNV and CDR2 YYDKDF (reference sequence). The CDR3 contains 14 residues. The CDR3 here is CATSARWSTDTQYF. In DNA form, the CDR3 reads TGTGCCACCAGCGCTAGATGGAGCACAGATACGCAGTATTTT. Together with reference TRBV15 and TRBJ2-3, the CDR3 gives the full variable domain: DAMVIQNPRYQVTQFGKPVTLSCSQTLNHNVMYWYQQKSSQAPKLLFHYYDKDFNNEADTPDNFQSRRPNTSFCFLDIRSPGLGDTAMYLCATSARWSTDTQYFGPGTRLTVL.

V is TRBV23-1 and J is TRBJ2-7; TRBD2 aligns across 13 bases. TRBV23-1 falls under the ORF class, with uncertain function. The CDR3 consists of 16 residues. V shed 6 bases and J 5 bases; nucleotides not matched to a gene: 10. This chain's CDR3 is CASSPLPGLAGHEQYF. The CDR3 DNA is TGCGCCAGCAGCCCCTTACCGGGACTAGCGGGACACGAGCAGTACTTC.

The chain carries TRBV10-3 and TRBJ2-1, with D unclear. Trimming cost V 2 bases and J 10 bases, with 9 bases left between them. The V gene's germline CDR1 is ENHRY and CDR2 SYGVKD. The CDR3 runs to 12 residues. The CDR3 protein is CAISETLQEQFF. The CDR3 nucleotides read TGTGCCATCAGTGAGACCCTTCAAGAGCAGTTCTTC.

The chain has TRBV7-9 and TRBJ2-7, with 7 bases identical to TRBD1. Germline assignment: CDR1 SEHNR and CDR2 FQNEAQ (reference sequence). The CDR3 consists of 17 residues. The junction had 13 bases not matched to a gene; V was cut back by 5 bases and J by 0 bases. The CDR3 sequence is CASSPSLGQSSSYEQYF. The CDR3 DNA reads as TGTGCCAGCAGCCCCAGCCTGGGACAGTCTTCCTCCTACGAGCAGTACTTC.